The TCR beta chain under discussion was sequenced for a study of identical twins. Regarding the study as a whole: The more abundant beta clonotypes in cord blood had fewer insertions, and memory repertoires did not show this.

This clonotype has a count of ten or more. Its matching antigen is unknown. TCRdb redid the calling of the 5' RACE reads with MiXCR, one entry per CDR3 protein. This table holds fewer than 900,000 distinct CDR3 sequences, about 18% found once. CDR3 size: 14 residues. Trimming shortened V by 5 bases and J by 0 bases, and 11 bases separated the two germline ends. Germline V gene lookup returns CDR1 SGHRS and CDR2 YFSETQ. The same sample was also used in a study of T cells expressing NK-cell markers.

The TCR comes from a woman between 18 and 30 years old in good health. The sample was PBMCs. The chain recombines TRBV5-1 with TRBJ1-1, with D perhaps matching TRBD1 (5 bases). CDR3 nucleotides: TGCGCCAGCAGTCGAGACAGCATGAACACTGAAGCTTTCTTT. It yields the protein CASSRDSMNTEAFF.